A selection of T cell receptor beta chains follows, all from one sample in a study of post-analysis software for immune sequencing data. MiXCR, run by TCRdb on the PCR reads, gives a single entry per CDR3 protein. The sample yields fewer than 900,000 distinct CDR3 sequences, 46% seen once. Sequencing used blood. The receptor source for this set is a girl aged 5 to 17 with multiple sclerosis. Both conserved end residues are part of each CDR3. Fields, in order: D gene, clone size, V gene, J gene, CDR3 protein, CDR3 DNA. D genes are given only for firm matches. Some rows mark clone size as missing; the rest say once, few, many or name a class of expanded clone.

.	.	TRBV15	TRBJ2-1	CATSRTRDPRDEQFF	TGTGCCACCAGCAGAACCCGGGACCCCCGGGATGAGCAGTTCTTC
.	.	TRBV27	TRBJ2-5	CASGIETQYF	TGTGCCAGCGGAATCGAGACCCAGTACTTC
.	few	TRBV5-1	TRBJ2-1	CASSLAKGDHSYNEQFF	TGCGCCAGCAGCTTGGCCAAGGGGGACCACTCCTACAATGAGCAGTTCTTC
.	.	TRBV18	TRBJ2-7	CASSYGTTNYEQYF	TGTGCCAGCTCCTACGGGACCACTAACTACGAGCAGTACTTC
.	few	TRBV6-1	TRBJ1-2	CASSPTDRLGSYGYTF	TGTGCCAGCAGTCCTACGGACAGACTAGGCTCCTATGGCTACACCTTC
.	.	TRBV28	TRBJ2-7	CATGGGEQYF	TGTGCCACTGGGGGCGGCGAGCAGTACTTC
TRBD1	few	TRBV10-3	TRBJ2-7	CAIRDRGYSYEQYF	TGTGCCATCAGGGACAGGGGATATTCCTACGAGCAGTACTTC
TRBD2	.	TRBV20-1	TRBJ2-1	CSASESGKAYNEQFF	TGCAGTGCTAGCGAAAGCGGGAAGGCTTACAATGAGCAGTTCTTC
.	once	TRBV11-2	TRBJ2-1	CASSLGGANSYNEQFF	TGTGCCAGCAGCTTAGGGGGGGCCAACTCCTACAATGAGCAGTTCTTC
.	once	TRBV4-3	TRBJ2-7	CASSQDNHREYF	TGCGCCAGCAGCCAAGATAATCACAGGGAGTACTTC
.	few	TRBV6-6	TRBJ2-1	CASSLGRGSSSYNEQFF	TGTGCCAGCAGCTTAGGAAGAGGCTCGAGCTCCTACAATGAGCAGTTCTTC
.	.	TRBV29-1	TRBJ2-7	CSVVGGGYEQYF	TGCAGCGTTGTGGGCGGCGGCTACGAGCAGTACTTC
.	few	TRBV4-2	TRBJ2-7	CASSQTEFLEQYF	TGTGCCAGCAGTCAGACGGAATTTTTAGAGCAGTACTTC
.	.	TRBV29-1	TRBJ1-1	CSVERGSNTEAFF	TGCAGCGTTGAACGGGGAAGTAACACTGAAGCTTTCTTT
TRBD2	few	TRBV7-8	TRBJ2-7	CASSLVTSGVSYEQYF	TGTGCCAGCAGCTTAGTTACTAGCGGGGTCTCCTACGAGCAGTACTTC
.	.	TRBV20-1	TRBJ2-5	CSASGSQETQYF	TGCAGTGCTAGTGGAAGTCAAGAGACCCAGTACTTC
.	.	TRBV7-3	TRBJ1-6	CASSLPLGAPLHF	TGTGCCAGCAGCTTACCCCTCGGGGCACCCCTCCACTTT
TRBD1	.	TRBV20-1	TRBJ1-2	CSLIPSDRVGYGYTF	TGCAGCCTTATACCCTCCGACAGGGTCGGCTATGGCTACACCTTC
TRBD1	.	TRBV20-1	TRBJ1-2	CSAKRSKGQVEGYAGYTF	TGCAGTGCTAAGCGATCAAAGGGACAGGTGGAAGGGTATGCTGGCTACACCTTC
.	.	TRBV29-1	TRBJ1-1	CSVHFRGSEAFF	TGCAGCGTTCATTTTAGGGGCTCTGAAGCTTTCTTT
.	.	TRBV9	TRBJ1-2	CASSPGESYGHTF	TGTGCCAGCAGCCCCGGGGAATCCTATGGCCACACCTTC
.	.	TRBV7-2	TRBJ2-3	CASSLGRGPTDTQYF	TGTGCCAGCAGCTTAGGTCGGGGTCCCACAGATACGCAGTATTTT
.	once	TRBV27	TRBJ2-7	CAGSNYRGLEQYF	TGTGCCGGCAGCAACTACAGAGGGCTCGAGCAGTACTTC
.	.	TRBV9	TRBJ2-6	CASSADRDPQGANVLTF	TGTGCCAGCAGCGCCGACCGGGACCCGCAAGGGGCCAACGTCCTGACTTTC
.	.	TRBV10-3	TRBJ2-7	CAIRDRPSHEQYF	TGTGCCATCAGGGACAGACCCAGCCACGAGCAGTACTTC
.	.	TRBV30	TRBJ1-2	CASGTSNYGYTF	TGTGCCTCAGGGACGTCTAACTATGGCTACACCTTC
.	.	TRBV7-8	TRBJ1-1	CASSPGQGLLTEAFF	TGTGCCAGCAGCCCAGGGCAGGGGCTGCTCACTGAAGCTTTCTTT
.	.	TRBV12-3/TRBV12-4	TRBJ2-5	CASGRVGGQYF	TGTGCCAGCGGGCGGGTAGGGGGGCAGTACTTC
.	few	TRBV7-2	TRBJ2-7	CASSLEMNSYEQYF	TGTGCCAGCAGCTTAGAAATGAACTCCTACGAGCAGTACTTC
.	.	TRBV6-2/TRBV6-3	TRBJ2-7	CASRVGSRTPYEQYF	TGTGCCAGCAGGGTAGGATCGAGAACTCCCTACGAGCAGTACTTC
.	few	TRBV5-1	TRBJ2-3	CASSLGGSMGTDTQYF	TGCGCCAGCAGCCTCGGGGGATCAATGGGCACAGATACGCAGTATTTT
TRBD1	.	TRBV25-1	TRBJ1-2	CASSGDRLRGYTF	TGTGCCAGCAGTGGGGACAGACTTCGTGGCTACACCTTC
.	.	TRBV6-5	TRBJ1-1	CASSYRGVNTEAFF	TGTGCCAGCAGTTATCGGGGCGTGAACACTGAAGCTTTCTTT
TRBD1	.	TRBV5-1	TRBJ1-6	CASSPDRVTDSPLHF	TGCGCCAGCAGCCCGGACAGGGTGACTGATTCACCCCTCCACTTT
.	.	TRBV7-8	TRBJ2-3	CASSPPAFSGTDTQYF	TGTGCCAGCAGCCCTCCGGCCTTCTCTGGCACAGATACGCAGTATTTT
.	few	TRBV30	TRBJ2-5	CAGGQETQYF	TGTGCGGGAGGACAAGAGACCCAGTACTTC
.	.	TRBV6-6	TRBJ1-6	CASSYSKGGSPLHF	TGCGCCAGCAGTTACTCGAAGGGGGGTTCACCCCTCCACTTT
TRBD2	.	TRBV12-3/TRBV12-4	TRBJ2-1	CASRGTSGPSSYNEQFF	TGTGCCAGCAGGGGGACTAGCGGGCCCAGCTCCTACAATGAGCAGTTCTTC
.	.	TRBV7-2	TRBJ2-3	CASSRRTESTDTQYF	TGTGCCAGCAGCAGAAGGACAGAGAGCACAGATACGCAGTATTTT
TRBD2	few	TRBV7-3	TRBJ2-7	CASSLTSSGPYEQYF	TGTGCCAGCAGCTTAACGTCTAGCGGGCCGTACGAGCAGTACTTC
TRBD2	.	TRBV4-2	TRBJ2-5	CASSQRASGSDEQYF	TGTGCCAGCAGCCAAAGAGCTAGCGGGAGCGATGAGCAGTACTTC
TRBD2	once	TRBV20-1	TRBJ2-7	CSALPGLAGGEQYF	TGCAGTGCGCTACCGGGACTAGCGGGAGGCGAGCAGTACTTC
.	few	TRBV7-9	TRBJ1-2	CASRAGQNYGYTF	TGTGCCAGCAGGGCCGGACAGAACTATGGCTACACCTTC
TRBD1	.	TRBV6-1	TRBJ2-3	CASTDPWTGPTDTQYF	TGTGCCAGCACCGATCCCTGGACAGGCCCCACAGATACGCAGTATTTT
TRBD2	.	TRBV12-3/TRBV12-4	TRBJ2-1	CASSLASGENNEQFF	TGTGCCAGCAGTTTAGCTAGCGGGGAAAACAATGAGCAGTTCTTC
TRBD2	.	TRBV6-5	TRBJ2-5	CASSAGTLAGQETQYF	TGTGCCAGCAGCGCAGGGACGTTAGCGGGCCAAGAGACCCAGTACTTC
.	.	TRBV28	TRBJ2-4	CASSLALTAKNIQYF	TGTGCCAGCAGTTTAGCCCTTACAGCCAAAAACATTCAGTACTTC
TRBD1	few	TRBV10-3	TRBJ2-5	CAIRGTGEETQYF	TGTGCCATCAGGGGAACAGGGGAAGAGACCCAGTACTTC
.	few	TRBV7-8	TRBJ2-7	CASSSRAGELAYEQYF	TGTGCCAGCAGCTCTCGGGCAGGGGAGTTAGCCTACGAGCAGTACTTC
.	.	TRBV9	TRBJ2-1	CASSVDPPRAYNEQFF	TGTGCCAGCAGCGTAGATCCTCCCCGGGCCTACAATGAGCAGTTCTTC
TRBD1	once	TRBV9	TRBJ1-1	CASSARDRGLDTEAFF	TGTGCCAGCAGCGCCCGGGACAGGGGGCTGGACACTGAAGCTTTCTTT
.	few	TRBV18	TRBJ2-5	CASSPFDRGQETQYF	TGTGCCAGCTCACCTTTTGACCGGGGGCAAGAGACCCAGTACTTC
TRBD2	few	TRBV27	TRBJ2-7	CASRAVSSGRSYEQYF	TGTGCCAGCAGGGCGGTCTCCAGCGGGAGGTCCTACGAGCAGTACTTC